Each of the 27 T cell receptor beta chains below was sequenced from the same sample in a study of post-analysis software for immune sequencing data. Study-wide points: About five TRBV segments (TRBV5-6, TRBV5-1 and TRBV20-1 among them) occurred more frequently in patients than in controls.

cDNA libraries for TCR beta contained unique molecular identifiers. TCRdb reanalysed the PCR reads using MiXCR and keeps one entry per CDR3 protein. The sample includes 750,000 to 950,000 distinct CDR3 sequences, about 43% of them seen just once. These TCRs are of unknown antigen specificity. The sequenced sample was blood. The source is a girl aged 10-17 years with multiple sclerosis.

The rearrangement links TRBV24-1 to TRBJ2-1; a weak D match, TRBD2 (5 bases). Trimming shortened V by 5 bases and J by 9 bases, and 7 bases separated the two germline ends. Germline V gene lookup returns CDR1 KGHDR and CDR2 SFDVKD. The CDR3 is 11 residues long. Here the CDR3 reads CATSASSEQFF. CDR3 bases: TGTGCCACCAGTGCTAGCAGTGAGCAGTTCTTC.

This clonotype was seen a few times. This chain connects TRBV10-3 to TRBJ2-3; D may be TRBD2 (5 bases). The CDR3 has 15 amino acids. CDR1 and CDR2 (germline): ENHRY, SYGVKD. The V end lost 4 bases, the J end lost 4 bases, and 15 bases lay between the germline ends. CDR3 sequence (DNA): TGTGCCATCAGTGTGCTTGACGGGATAGCAGATACGCAGTATTTT. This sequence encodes CAISVLDGIADTQYF.

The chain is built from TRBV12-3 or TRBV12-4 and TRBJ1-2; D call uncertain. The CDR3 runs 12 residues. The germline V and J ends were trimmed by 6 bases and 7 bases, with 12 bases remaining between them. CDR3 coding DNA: TGTGCCAGCAGCCCGGGAGCTTCTGGCTACACCTTC. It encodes CASSPGASGYTF.

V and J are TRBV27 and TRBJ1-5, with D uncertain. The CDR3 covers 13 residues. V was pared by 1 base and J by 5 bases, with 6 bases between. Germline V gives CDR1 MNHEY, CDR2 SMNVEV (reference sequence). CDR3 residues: CASSLWADQPQHF. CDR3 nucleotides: TGTGCCAGCAGTTTATGGGCAGATCAGCCCCAGCATTTT.

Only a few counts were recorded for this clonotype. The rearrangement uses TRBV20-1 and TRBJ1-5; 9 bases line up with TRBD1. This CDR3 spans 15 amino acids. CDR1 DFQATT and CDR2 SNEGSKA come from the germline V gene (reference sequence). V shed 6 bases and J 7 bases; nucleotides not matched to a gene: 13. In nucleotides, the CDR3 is TGCAGTGCCCTTAATCCTGACAGGGGGTCCCAGCCCCAGCATTTT. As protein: CSALNPDRGSQPQHF.

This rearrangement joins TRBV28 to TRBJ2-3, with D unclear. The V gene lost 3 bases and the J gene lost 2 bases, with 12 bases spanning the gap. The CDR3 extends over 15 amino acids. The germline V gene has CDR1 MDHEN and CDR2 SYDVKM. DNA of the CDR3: TGTGCCAGCAGTTTGGGCGGAACCTACACAGATACGCAGTATTTT. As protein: CASSLGGTYTDTQYF.

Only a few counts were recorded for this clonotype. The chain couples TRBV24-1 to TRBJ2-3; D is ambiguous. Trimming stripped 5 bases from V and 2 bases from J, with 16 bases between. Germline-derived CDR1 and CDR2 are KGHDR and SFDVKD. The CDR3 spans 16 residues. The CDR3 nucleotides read TGTGCCACCAGTGGCCGCGACCCAGCTGCCACAGATACGCAGTATTTT. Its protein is CATSGRDPAATDTQYF.

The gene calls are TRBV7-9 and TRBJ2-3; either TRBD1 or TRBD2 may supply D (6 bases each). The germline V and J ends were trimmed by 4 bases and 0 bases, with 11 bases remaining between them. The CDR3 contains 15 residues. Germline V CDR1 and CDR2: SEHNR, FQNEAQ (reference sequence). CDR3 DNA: TGTGCCAGCAGCTCTCCGGGGGCTAGCACAGATACGCAGTATTTT. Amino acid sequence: CASSSPGASTDTQYF.

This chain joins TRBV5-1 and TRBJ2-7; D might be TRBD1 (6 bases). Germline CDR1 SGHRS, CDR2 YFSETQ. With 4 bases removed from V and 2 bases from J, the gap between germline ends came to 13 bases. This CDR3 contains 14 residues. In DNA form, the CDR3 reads TGCGCCAGCAGCGGTGCAGGGGCCACCTACGAGCAGTACTTC. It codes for CASSGAGATYEQYF.

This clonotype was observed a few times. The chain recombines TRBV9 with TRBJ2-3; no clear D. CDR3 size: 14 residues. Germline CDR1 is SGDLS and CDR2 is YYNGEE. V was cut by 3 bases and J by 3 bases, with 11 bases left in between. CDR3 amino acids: CASSAQDGTDTQYF. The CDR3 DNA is TGTGCCAGCAGCGCTCAGGACGGTACAGATACGCAGTATTTT.

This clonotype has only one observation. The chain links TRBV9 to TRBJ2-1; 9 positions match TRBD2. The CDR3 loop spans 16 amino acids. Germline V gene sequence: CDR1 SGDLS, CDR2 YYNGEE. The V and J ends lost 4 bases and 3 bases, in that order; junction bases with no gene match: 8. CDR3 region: CASSTASGEYYNEQFF. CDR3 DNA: TGTGCCAGCAGCACGGCTAGCGGGGAATACTACAATGAGCAGTTCTTC. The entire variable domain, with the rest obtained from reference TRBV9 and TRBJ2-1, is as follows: DSGVTQTPKHLITATGQRVTLRCSPRSGDLSVYWYQQSLDQGLQFLIQYYNGEERAKGNILERFSAQQFPDLHSELNLSSLELGDSALYFCASSTASGEYYNEQFFGPGTRLTVL.

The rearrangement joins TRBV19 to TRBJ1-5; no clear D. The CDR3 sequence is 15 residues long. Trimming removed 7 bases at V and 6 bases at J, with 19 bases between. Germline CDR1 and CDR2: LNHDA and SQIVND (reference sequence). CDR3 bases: TGTGCCAGTATGGAGGCGGGGAGTTTCCCTCAGCCCCAGCATTTT. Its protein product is CASMEAGSFPQPQHF.

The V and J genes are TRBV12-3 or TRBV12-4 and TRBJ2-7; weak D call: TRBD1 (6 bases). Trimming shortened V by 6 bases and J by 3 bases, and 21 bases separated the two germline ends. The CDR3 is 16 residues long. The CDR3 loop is CASSLGGSPIRYEQYF. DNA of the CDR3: TGTGCCAGCAGCCTAGGGGGATCGCCGATCCGCTACGAGCAGTACTTC.

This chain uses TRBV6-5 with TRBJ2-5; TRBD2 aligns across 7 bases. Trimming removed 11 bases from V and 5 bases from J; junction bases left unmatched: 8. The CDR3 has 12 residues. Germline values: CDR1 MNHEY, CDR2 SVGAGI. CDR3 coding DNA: TGTGCCGGGGGACTACCGGGGGAGACCCAGTACTTC. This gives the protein CAGGLPGETQYF.

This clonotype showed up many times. The CDR3 is CASGSGREQYF. The CDR3 DNA reads TGTGCTAGTGGTTCAGGTCGCGAGCAGTACTTC. The chain carries TRBV12-5 and TRBJ2-7; the D is unclear. The CDR3 is 11 residues long. Germline CDR1 reads LGHNT; CDR2 reads FRNRAP. V lost 4 bases, J lost 6 bases, and 7 bases lay in between.

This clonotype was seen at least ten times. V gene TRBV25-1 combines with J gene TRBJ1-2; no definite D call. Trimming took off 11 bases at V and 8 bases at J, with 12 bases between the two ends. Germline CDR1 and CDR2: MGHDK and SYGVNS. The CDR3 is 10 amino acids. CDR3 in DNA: TGTGCCTCCTACGGGGTCGGCTACACCTTC. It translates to CASYGVGYTF.

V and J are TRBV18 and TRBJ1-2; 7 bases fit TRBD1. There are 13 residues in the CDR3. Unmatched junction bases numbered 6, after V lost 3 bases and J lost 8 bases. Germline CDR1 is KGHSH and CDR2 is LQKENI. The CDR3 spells CASSPGTVEGYTF. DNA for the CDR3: TGTGCCAGCTCACCGGGGACAGTAGAAGGCTACACCTTC.

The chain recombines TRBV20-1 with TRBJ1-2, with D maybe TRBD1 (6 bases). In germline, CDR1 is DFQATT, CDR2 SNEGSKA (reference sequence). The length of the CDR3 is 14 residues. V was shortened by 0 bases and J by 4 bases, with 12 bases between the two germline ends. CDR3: CSARDRRQAYGYTF. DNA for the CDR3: TGCAGTGCTAGAGATCGGAGACAGGCCTATGGCTACACCTTC.

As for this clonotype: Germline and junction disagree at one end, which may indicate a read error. The CDR3 sequence: CSATPGQRRYEQDF. The DNA for the CDR3 is TGCAGCGCTACACCGGGACAGCGCCGCTACGAGCAGGACTTC. V usage is TRBV29-1 and J usage is TRBJ2-7, with TRBD1 identical over 7 bases. The CDR3 has 14 residues. Germline values: CDR1 SQVTM, CDR2 ANQGSEA.

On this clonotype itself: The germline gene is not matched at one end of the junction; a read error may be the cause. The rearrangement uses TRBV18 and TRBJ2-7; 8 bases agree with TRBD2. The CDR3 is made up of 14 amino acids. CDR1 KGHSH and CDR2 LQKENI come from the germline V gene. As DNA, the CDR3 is TGTGCCGGCTCCCTTAGCGGGACCTCCTACGAGCAGTACTTC. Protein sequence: CAGSLSGTSYEQYF. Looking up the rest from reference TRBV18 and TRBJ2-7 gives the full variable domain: NAGVMQNPRHLVRRRGQEARLRCSPMKGHSHVYWYRQLPEEGLKFMVYLQKENIIDESGMPKERFSAEFPKEGPSILRIQQVVRGDSAAYFCAGSLSGTSYEQYFGPGTRLTVT.

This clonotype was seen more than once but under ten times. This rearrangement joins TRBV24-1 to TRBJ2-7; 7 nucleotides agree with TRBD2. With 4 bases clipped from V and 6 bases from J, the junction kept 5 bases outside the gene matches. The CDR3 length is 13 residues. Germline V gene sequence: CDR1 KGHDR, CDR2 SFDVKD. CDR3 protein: CATSDSWGGEQYF. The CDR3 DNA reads TGTGCCACCAGTGACTCTTGGGGGGGCGAGCAGTACTTC.

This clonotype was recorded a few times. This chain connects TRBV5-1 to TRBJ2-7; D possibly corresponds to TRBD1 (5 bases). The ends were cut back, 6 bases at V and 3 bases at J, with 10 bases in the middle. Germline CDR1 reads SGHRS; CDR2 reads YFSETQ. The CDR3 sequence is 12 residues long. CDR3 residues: CASTGPLYEQYF. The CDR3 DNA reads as TGCGCCAGCACAGGGCCCCTCTACGAGCAGTACTTC.

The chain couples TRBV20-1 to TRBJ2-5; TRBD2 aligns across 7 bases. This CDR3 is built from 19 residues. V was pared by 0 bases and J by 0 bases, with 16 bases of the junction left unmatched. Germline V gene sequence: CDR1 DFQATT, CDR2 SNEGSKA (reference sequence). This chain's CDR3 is CSARDYLQISGVYQETQYF. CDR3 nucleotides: TGCAGTGCTAGAGACTACCTCCAAATCAGCGGGGTTTACCAAGAGACCCAGTACTTC.

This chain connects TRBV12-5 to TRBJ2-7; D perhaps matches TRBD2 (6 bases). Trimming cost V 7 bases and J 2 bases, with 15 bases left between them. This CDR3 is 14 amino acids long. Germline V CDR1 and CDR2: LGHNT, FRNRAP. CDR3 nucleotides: TGTGCTAGTGCAGAACTAGCCTTTGCCTACGAGCAGTACTTC. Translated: CASAELAFAYEQYF.

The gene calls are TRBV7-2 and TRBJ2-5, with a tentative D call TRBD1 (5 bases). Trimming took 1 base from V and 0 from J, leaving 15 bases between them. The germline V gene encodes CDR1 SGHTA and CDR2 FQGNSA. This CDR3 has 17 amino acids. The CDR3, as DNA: TGTGCCAGCAGCTTAGTACATTCAGGGATGTACCAAGAGACCCAGTACTTC. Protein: CASSLVHSGMYQETQYF.

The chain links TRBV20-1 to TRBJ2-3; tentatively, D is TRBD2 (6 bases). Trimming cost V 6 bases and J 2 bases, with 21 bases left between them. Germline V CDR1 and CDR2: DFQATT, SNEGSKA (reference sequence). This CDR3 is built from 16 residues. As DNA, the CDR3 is TGCAGTGCGGAGGGCGGGACGCCTGAATTCACAGATACGCAGTATTTT. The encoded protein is CSAEGGTPEFTDTQYF.

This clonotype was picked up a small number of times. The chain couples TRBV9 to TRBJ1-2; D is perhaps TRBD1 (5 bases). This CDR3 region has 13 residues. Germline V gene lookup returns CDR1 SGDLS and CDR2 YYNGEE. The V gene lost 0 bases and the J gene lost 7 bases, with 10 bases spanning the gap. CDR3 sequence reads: CASSVGGGGGYTF. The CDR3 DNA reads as TGTGCCAGCAGCGTAGGGGGTGGGGGTGGCTACACCTTC.